The clone carrying this T cell receptor beta chain occurred a few times. Antigen specificity is unknown. Unique molecular identifiers tagged the TCRbeta library. TCRdb re-analysed the PCR reads in MiXCR, keeping a single row per CDR3 protein. This table has approximately 520,000 distinct CDR3 sequences, approximately 10% appearing once. This entry is derived from a study of T-cell reconstitution after alpha-beta-depleted transplantation in children. General study results and limits: Surviving recipient T cells and thymic progenitors accounted for the high day-60 TCRbeta diversity observed in some patients.

Losses at the gene ends were 0 bases for V and 4 bases for J; bases not matched to a gene: 8. Per germline, CDR1 MNHEY and CDR2 SVGAGI. CDR3 length: 17 residues. Sequenced material: PBMCs, mostly from graft donor cells, taken 180 days after TCRalphabeta/CD19-depleted stem cell transplant. The chain uses TRBV6-5 and TRBJ1-3; 8 nucleotides line up with TRBD1. This clonotype originated in a female patient aged 2-15 years who had a stem cell transplant for aplastic anemia, so the T cells may come from the graft donor. The DNA of the CDR3 is TGTGCCAGCAGTTACTCGCGGCAGGGGGCGTCCGGAAACACCATATATTTT. Its translation is CASSYSRQGASGNTIYF.